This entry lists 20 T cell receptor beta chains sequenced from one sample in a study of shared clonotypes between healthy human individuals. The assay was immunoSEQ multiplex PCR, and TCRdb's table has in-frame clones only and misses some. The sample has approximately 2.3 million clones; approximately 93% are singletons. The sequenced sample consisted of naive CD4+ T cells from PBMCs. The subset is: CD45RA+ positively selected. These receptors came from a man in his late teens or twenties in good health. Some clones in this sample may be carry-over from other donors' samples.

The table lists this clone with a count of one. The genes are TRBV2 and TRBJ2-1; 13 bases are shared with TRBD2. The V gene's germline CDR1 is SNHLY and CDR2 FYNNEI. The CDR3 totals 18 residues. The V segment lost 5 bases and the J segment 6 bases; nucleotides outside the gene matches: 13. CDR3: CASSPGTSGILRPNEQFF. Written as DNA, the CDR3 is TGTGCCAGCAGTCCCGGGACTAGCGGGATCCTACGGCCCAATGAGCAGTTCTTC.

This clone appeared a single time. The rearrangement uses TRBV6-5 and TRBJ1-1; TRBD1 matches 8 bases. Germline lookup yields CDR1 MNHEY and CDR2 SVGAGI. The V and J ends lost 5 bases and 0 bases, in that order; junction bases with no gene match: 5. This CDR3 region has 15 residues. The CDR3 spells CASSPDRGMNTEAFF. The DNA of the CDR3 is TGTGCCAGCAGTCCAGACAGGGGAATGAACACTGAAGCTTTCTTT.

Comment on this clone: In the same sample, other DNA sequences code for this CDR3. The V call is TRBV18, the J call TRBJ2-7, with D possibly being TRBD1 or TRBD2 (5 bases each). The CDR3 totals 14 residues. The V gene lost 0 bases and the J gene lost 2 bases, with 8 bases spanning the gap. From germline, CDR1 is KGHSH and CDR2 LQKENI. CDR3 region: CASSPPGAPYEQYF. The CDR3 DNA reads TGTGCCAGCTCACCACCCGGGGCCCCCTACGAGCAGTACTTC.

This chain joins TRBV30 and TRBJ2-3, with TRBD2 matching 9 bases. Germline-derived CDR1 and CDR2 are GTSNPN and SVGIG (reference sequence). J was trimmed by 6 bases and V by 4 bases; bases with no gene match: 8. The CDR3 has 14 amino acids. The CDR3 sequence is CAWKGLAGSDTQYF. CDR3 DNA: TGTGCCTGGAAAGGGCTAGCGGGGTCCGATACGCAGTATTTT.

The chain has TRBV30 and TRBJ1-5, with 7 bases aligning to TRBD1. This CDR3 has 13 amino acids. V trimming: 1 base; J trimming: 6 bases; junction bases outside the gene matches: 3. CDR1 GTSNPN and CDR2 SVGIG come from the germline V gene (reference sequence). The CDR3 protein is CAWSETGSQPQHF. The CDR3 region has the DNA TGTGCCTGGAGTGAGACAGGGAGTCAGCCCCAGCATTTT.

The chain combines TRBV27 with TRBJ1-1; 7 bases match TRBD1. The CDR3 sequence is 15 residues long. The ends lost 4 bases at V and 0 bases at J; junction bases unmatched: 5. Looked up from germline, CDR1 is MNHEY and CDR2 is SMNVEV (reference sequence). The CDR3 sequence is CASSYEQGLNTEAFF. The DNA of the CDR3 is TGTGCCAGCAGTTATGAACAGGGGCTGAACACTGAAGCTTTCTTT.

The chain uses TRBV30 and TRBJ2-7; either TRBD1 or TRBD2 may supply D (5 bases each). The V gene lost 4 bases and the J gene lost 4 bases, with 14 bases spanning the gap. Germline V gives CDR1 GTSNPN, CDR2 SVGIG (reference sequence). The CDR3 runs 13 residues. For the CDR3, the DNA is TGTGCCTGGACTCCCGGGACCGAGTACGAGCAGTACTTC. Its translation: CAWTPGTEYEQYF.

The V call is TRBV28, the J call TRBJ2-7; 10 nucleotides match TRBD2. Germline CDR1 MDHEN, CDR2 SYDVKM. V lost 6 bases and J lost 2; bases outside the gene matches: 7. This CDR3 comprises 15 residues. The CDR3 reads CASSRGLAETYEQYF. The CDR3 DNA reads TGTGCCAGCAGCCGTGGACTAGCGGAGACCTACGAGCAGTACTTC. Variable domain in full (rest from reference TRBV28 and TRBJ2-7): DVKVTQSSRYLVKRTGEKVFLECVQDMDHENMFWYRQDPGLGLRLIYFSYDVKMKEKGDIPEGYSVSREKKERFSLILESASTNQTSMYLCASSRGLAETYEQYFGPGTRLTVT.

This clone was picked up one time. In DNA form, the CDR3 reads TGTGCCAGCAGCCGCCGCTACGAGCAGTACTTC. Encoded protein: CASSRRYEQYF. The rearrangement uses TRBV6-6 and TRBJ2-7; D remains ambiguous. Germline V gives CDR1 MNHNY, CDR2 SVGAGI (reference sequence). The CDR3 consists of 11 residues. Deletions cut 6 bases from V and 3 bases from J, with 6 bases between.

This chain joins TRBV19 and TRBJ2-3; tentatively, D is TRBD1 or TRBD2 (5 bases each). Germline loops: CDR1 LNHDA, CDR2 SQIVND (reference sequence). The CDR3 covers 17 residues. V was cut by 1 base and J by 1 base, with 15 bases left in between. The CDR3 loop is CASSIGVGVAGTDTQYF. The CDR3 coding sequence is TGTGCCAGTAGTATAGGCGTGGGGGTCGCGGGCACAGATACGCAGTATTTT.

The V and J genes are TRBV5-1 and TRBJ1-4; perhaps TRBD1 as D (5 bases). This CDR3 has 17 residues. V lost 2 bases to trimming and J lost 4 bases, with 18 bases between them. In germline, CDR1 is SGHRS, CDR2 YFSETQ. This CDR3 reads CASSFGSTWGDNEKLFF. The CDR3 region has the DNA TGCGCCAGCAGCTTCGGCAGCACCTGGGGGGATAATGAAAAACTGTTTTTT.

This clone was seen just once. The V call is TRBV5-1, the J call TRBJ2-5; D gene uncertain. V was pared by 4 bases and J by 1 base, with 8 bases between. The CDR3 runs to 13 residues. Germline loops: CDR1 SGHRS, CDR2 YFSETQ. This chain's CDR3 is CASSQSPQETQYF. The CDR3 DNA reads TGCGCCAGCAGCCAGAGTCCCCAAGAGACCCAGTACTTC.

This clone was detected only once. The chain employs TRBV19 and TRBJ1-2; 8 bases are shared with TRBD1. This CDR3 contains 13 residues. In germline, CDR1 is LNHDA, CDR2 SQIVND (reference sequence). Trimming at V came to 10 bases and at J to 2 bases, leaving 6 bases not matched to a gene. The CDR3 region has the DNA TGTGCCACCAAGAGGACAGGGAACTATGGCTACACCTTC. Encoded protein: CATKRTGNYGYTF.

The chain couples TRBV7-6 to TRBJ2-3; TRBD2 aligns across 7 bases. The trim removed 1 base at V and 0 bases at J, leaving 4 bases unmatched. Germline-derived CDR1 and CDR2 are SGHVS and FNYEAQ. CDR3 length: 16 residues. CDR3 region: CASSLVPGGSTDTQYF. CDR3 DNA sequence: TGTGCCAGCAGCTTAGTGCCGGGAGGAAGCACAGATACGCAGTATTTT.

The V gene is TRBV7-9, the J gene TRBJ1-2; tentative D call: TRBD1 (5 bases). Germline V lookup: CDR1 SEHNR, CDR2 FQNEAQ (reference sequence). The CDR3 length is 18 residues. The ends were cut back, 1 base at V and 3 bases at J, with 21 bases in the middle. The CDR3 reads CASSLDRPILFLYYGYTF. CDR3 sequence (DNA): TGTGCCAGCAGCTTAGACAGGCCCATTCTTTTCCTTTACTATGGCTACACCTTC.

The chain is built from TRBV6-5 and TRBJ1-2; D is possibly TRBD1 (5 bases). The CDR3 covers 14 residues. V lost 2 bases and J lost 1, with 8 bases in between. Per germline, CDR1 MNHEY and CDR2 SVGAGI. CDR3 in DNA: TGTGCCAGCAGTTACGGGGGGATTAACTATGGCTACACCTTC. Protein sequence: CASSYGGINYGYTF.

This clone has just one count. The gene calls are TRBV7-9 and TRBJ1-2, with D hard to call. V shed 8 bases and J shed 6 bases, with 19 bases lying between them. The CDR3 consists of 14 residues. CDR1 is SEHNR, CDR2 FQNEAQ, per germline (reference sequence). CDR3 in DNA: TGTGCCAGCGTCCCCACCGGGGTTGCCCATGGCTACACCTTC. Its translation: CASVPTGVAHGYTF. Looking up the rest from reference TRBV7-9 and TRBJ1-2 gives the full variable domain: DTGVSQNPRHKITKRGQNVTFRCDPISEHNRLYWYRQTLGQGPEFLTYFQNEAQLEKSRLLSDRFSAERPKGSFSTLEIQRTEQGDSAMYLCASVPTGVAHGYTFGSGTRLTVV.

CDR3 nucleotides: TGTGCCAGCCGCACGCCCTGGGAACAGGGGGCGGGAGGCTACACCTTC. Amino acids: CASRTPWEQGAGGYTF. This chain connects TRBV5-4 to TRBJ1-2, with TRBD1 matching 9 bases. Germline CDR1 reads SGHNT; CDR2 reads YYREEE (reference sequence). There are 16 residues in the CDR3. With 7 bases clipped from V and 8 bases from J, the junction kept 18 bases outside the gene matches.

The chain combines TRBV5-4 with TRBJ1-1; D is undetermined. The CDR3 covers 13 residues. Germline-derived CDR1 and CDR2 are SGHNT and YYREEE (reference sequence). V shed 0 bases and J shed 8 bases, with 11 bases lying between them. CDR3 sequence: CASSLDSTLEAFF. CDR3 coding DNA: TGTGCCAGCAGCTTGGACAGCACGCTAGAAGCTTTCTTT.

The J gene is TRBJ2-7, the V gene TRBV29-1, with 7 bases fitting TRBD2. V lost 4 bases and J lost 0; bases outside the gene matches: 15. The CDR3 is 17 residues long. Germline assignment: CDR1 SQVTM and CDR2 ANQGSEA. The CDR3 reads CSVVPLRKAGSSYEQYF. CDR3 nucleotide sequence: TGCAGCGTTGTCCCACTAAGAAAAGCGGGGAGCTCCTACGAGCAGTACTTC.